A single sample gave rise to the 14 T cell receptor beta chains below, sequenced in a study of spatial heterogeneity in lung cancer. Time point of the sample: sample taken at primary tumor resection. Whole RNA was taken from tumor, nontumor lung or frozen PBMC; it was then sequenced unsorted. TCRdb called the 5' RACE reads again in MiXCR, with one record for every CDR3 protein. The data contain about 36,000 distinct CDR3 sequences, around 5.2% of them seen just once; the ten biggest clones take up roughly 26%. Here the sequenced sample was PBMCs, taken at surgery. These receptors all come from a female donor with early-stage non-small cell lung cancer.

This clonotype was recorded at least ten times. This rearrangement joins TRBV7-2 to TRBJ1-5; a weak D match, TRBD1 (5 bases). This CDR3 region has 15 residues. CDR1 and CDR2 from the germline V gene are SGHTA and FQGNSA. V lost 4 bases to trimming and J lost 7 bases, with 17 bases between them. For the CDR3, the DNA is TGTGCCAGCAGCTACGATGGGGGGTTTTACCAGCCCCAGCATTTT. It codes for CASSYDGGFYQPQHF.

This sequence joins TRBV5-1 and TRBJ2-1, with 14 bases fitting TRBD2. The germline V gene encodes CDR1 SGHRS and CDR2 YFSETQ. This CDR3 comprises 16 residues. The trim removed 5 bases at V and 10 bases at J, leaving 11 bases unmatched. As DNA, the CDR3 is TGCGCCAGCAGTGACCCGGGACTAGCGGGAGTTAAAGAGCAGTTCTTC. It is translated as CASSDPGLAGVKEQFF.

This clonotype was counted only a few times. This rearrangement joins TRBV7-8 to TRBJ2-1; 10 bases align to TRBD1. Per germline, CDR1 SGHVS and CDR2 FQNEAQ. The CDR3 spans 17 residues. J was trimmed by 7 bases and V by 5 bases; bases with no gene match: 14. The CDR3 nucleotides read TGTGCCAGCAGCGTACTCGGGACAGGGGAGATAGGGAATGAGCAGTTCTTC. This gives the protein CASSVLGTGEIGNEQFF.

This clonotype was seen many times. V gene TRBV15 combines with J gene TRBJ2-7; D might be TRBD1 or TRBD2, each matching 5 bases. This CDR3 region has 15 residues. CDR1 and CDR2 from the germline V gene are LNHNV and YYDKDF (reference sequence). V was trimmed by 0 bases and J by 3 bases, leaving 12 bases between them. CDR3 DNA: TGTGCCACCAGCAGAGATTCACGGGGCAGCTACGAGCAGTACTTC. Translation gives CATSRDSRGSYEQYF.

This clonotype was seen at least ten times. V usage is TRBV3-1 and J usage is TRBJ2-3; D gene uncertain. The CDR3 runs 12 residues. Looked up from germline, CDR1 is LGHDT and CDR2 is YNNKEL (reference sequence). V was trimmed by 5 bases and J by 6 bases, leaving 9 bases between them. The CDR3: CASSFKGDTQYF. DNA of the CDR3: TGTGCCAGCAGCTTTAAAGGCGATACGCAGTATTTT.

This clonotype was detected ten times or more. The V and J genes are TRBV7-9 and TRBJ1-4; 11 bases match TRBD1. CDR3 length: 14 amino acids. V gave up 5 bases and J gave up 6 bases; unmatched junction bases: 2. Germline CDR1 SEHNR, CDR2 FQNEAQ (reference sequence). CDR3 sequence reads: CASSRDRGDEKLFF. CDR3 DNA: TGTGCCAGCAGCCGGGACAGGGGGGATGAAAAACTGTTTTTT. Based on the CDR3 plus reference TRBV7-9 and TRBJ1-4, the full variable domain is DTGVSQNPRHKITKRGQNVTFRCDPISEHNRLYWYRQTLGQGPEFLTYFQNEAQLEKSRLLSDRFSAERPKGSFSTLEIQRTEQGDSAMYLCASSRDRGDEKLFFGSGTQLSVL.

This clonotype was counted many times. The chain links TRBV29-1 to TRBJ2-1; no reliable D call. This CDR3 is built from 11 residues. Germline CDR1 and CDR2: SQVTM and ANQGSEA. V was shortened by 8 bases and J by 4 bases, with 9 bases between the two germline ends. The CDR3 DNA reads as TGCAGCACCCTTCGATACAATGAGCAGTTCTTC. Amino acids: CSTLRYNEQFF.

This clonotype was detected a few times. This chain joins TRBV20-1 and TRBJ1-1; D is undetermined. V dropped 5 bases and J dropped 1 base, with 11 bases sitting between them. This CDR3 has 13 residues. Germline V gene lookup returns CDR1 DFQATT and CDR2 SNEGSKA (reference sequence). CDR3 coding DNA: TGCAGTGCTGTGCGGACTGGGAACACTGAAGCTTTCTTT. This encodes CSAVRTGNTEAFF.

This clonotype was counted ten times or more. This chain links TRBV12-3 or TRBV12-4 with TRBJ2-1, with 12 bases lining up with TRBD1. The CDR3 is 14 amino acids. Germline trimming cut 8 bases from V and 10 bases from J; bases unmatched to any gene: 9. CDR3 amino acids: CASEPGQGAGEQFF. The DNA for the CDR3 is TGTGCCAGCGAGCCGGGACAGGGGGCCGGCGAGCAGTTCTTC.

This clonotype has a handful of counts. The CDR3 is CASSLAGEAGYTF. As DNA, the CDR3 is TGTGCCAGCAGCTTAGCGGGGGAAGCTGGCTACACCTTC. The J gene is TRBJ1-2, the V gene TRBV13; weak D call: TRBD1 (5 bases). Germline CDR1 reads PRHDT; CDR2 reads FYEKMQ (reference sequence). This CDR3 region has 13 residues. The V and J ends lost 1 base and 7 bases respectively, with 10 bases between them. Variable domain in full (rest from reference TRBV13 and TRBJ1-2): AAGVIQSPRHLIKEKRETATLKCYPIPRHDTVYWYQQGPGQDPQFLISFYEKMQSDKGSIPDRFSAQQFSDYHSELNMSSLELGDSALYFCASSLAGEAGYTFGSGTRLTVV.

In this sample, this clonotype turned up a few times. V usage is TRBV7-2 and J usage is TRBJ1-2, with 10 positions matching TRBD1. CDR3 size: 13 residues. Unmatched junction bases numbered 3, after V lost 6 bases and J lost 5 bases. Germline lookup yields CDR1 SGHTA and CDR2 FQGNSA. The CDR3 DNA reads as TGTGCCAGCAGTCAGGACAGGGGGTATGGCTACACCTTC. Protein: CASSQDRGYGYTF.

The chain couples TRBV19 to TRBJ1-5; unclear D gene. The V end lost 3 bases, the J end lost 8 bases, and 14 bases lay between the germline ends. Germline assignment: CDR1 LNHDA and CDR2 SQIVND (reference sequence). This CDR3 has 14 amino acids. The CDR3 here is CASSMVLHDKPQHF. The CDR3 DNA reads TGTGCCAGTAGTATGGTTCTCCATGACAAGCCCCAGCATTTT.

Many counts were recorded for this clonotype. The CDR3 DNA is TGTGCCAGCAGCGCGTTCGGGCGTGGCACAGATACGCAGTATTTT. Translation gives CASSAFGRGTDTQYF. This chain connects TRBV5-8 to TRBJ2-3, with D uncertain. The CDR3 contains 15 residues. Germline V gives CDR1 SGHTS, CDR2 YDEGEE. V lost 4 bases, J lost 1 base, and 13 bases lay in between.

The chain links TRBV7-2 to TRBJ1-4; 8 bases fit TRBD1. This CDR3 has 14 amino acids. CDR1 SGHTA and CDR2 FQGNSA come from the germline V gene. Germline trimming cut 5 bases from V and 7 bases from J; bases unmatched to any gene: 6. CDR3 amino acids: CASSPDRGSEKLFF. For the CDR3, the DNA is TGTGCCAGCAGCCCCGACAGGGGTTCTGAAAAACTGTTTTTT.